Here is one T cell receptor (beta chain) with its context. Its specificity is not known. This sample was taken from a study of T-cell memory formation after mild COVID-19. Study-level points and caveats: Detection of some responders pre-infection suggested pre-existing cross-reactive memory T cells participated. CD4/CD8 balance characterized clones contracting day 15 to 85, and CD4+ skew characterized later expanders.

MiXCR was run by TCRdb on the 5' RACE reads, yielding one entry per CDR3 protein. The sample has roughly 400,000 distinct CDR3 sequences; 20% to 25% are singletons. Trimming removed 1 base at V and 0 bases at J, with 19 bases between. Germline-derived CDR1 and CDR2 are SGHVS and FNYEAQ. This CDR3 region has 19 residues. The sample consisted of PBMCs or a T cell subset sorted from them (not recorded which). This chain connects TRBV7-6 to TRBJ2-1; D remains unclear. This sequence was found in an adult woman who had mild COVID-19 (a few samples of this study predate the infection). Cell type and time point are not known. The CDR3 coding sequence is TGTGCCAGCAGCTTAGTACTCCTTACCCCCTTCGACTCCTACAATGAGCAGTTCTTC. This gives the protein CASSLVLLTPFDSYNEQFF.